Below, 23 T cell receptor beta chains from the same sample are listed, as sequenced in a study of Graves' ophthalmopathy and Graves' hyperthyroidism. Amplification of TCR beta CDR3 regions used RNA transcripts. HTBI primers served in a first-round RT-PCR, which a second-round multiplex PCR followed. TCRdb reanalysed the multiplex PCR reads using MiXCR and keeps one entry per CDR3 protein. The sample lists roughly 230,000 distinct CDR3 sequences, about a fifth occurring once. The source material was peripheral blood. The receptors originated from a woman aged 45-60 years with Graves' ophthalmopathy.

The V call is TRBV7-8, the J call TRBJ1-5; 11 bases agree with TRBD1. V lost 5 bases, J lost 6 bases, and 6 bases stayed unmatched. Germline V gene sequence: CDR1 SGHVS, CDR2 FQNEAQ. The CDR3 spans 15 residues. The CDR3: CASSMDRGHVQPQHF. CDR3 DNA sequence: TGTGCCAGCAGCATGGACAGGGGGCACGTTCAGCCCCAGCATTTT.

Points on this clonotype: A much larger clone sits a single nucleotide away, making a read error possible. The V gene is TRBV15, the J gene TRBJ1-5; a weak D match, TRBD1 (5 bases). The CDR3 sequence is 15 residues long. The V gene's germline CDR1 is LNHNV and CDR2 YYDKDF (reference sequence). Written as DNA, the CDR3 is TGTGGCACCAGCAGCAGGGAGACAGCGCGTCAGCCCCAGCATTTT. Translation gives CGTSSRETARQPQHF.

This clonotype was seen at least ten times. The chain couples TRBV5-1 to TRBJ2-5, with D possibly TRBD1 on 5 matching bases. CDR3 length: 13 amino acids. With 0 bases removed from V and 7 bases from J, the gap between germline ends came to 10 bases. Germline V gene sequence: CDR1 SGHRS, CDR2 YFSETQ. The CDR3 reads CASSLEAGWTQYF. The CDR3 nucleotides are TGCGCCAGCAGCTTGGAGGCAGGGTGGACCCAGTACTTC.

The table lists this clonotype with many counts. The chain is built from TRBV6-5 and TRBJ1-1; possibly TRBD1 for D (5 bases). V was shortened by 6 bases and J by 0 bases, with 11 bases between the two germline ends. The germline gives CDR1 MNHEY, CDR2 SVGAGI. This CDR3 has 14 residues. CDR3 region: CASRRDRLNTEAFF. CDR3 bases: TGTGCCAGCAGGCGTGACAGATTGAACACTGAAGCTTTCTTT.

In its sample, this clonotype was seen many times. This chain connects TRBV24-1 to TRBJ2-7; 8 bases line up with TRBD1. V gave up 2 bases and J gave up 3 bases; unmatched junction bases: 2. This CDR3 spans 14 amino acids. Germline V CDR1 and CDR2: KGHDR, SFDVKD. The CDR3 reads CATSDSGTGYEQYF. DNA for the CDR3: TGTGCCACCAGTGATTCCGGGACAGGCTACGAGCAGTACTTC.

The chain's CDR3 is CASSMTSGEPYEQYF. The DNA of the CDR3 is TGTGCCAGCAGTATGACGAGCGGGGAACCCTACGAGCAGTACTTC. The chain joins TRBV6-1 to TRBJ2-7; 7 bases map to TRBD2. The germline V gene has CDR1 MNHNS and CDR2 SASEGT. Germline trimming cut 5 bases from V and 2 bases from J; bases unmatched to any gene: 9. This CDR3 has 15 residues.

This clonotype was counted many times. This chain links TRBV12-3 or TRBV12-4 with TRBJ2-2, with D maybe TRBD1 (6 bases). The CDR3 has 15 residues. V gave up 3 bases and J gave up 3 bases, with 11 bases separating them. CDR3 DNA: TGTGCCAGCAGTTTGCCTAACAGGGACACCGGGGAGCTGTTTTTT. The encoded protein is CASSLPNRDTGELFF.

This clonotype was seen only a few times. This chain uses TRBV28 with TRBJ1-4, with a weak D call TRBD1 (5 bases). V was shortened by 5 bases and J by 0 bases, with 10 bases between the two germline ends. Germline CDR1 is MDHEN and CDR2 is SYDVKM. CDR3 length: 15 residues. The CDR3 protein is CASSGGSSTNEKLFF. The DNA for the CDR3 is TGTGCCAGCAGTGGGGGGAGTTCAACTAATGAAAAACTGTTTTTT. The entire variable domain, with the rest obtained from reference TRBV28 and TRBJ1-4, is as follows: DVKVTQSSRYLVKRTGEKVFLECVQDMDHENMFWYRQDPGLGLRLIYFSYDVKMKEKGDIPEGYSVSREKKERFSLILESASTNQTSMYLCASSGGSSTNEKLFFGSGTQLSVL.

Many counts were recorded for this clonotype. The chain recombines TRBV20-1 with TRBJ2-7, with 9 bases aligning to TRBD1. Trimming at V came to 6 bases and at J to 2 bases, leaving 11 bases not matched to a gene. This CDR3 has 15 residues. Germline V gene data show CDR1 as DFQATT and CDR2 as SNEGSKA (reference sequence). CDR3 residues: CSALQQGAGTYEQYF. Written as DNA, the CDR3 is TGCAGTGCCTTGCAACAGGGGGCGGGAACCTACGAGCAGTACTTC.

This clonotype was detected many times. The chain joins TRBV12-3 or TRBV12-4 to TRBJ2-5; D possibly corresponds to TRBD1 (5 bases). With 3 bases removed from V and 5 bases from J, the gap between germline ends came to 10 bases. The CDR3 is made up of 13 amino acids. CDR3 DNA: TGTGCCAGCAGTTTTCAAGGGGTGGAGACCCAGTACTTC. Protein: CASSFQGVETQYF.

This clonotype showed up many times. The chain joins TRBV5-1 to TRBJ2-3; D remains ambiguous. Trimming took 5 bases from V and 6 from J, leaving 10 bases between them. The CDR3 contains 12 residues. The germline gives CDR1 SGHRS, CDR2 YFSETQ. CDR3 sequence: CASSYGPDTQYF. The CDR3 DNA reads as TGCGCCAGCAGTTATGGTCCCGATACGCAGTATTTT. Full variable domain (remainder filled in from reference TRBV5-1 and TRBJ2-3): KAGVTQTPRYLIKTRGQQVTLSCSPISGHRSVSWYQQTPGQGLQFLFEYFSETQRNKGNFPGRFSGRQFSNSRSEMNVSTLELGDSALYLCASSYGPDTQYFGPGTRLTVL.

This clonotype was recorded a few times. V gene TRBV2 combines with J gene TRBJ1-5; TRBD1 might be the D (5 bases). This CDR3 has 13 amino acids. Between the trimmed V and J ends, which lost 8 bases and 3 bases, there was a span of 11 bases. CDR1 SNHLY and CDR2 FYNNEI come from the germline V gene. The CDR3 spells CASGAGINQPQHF. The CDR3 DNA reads TGTGCCAGCGGTGCAGGGATCAATCAGCCCCAGCATTTT.

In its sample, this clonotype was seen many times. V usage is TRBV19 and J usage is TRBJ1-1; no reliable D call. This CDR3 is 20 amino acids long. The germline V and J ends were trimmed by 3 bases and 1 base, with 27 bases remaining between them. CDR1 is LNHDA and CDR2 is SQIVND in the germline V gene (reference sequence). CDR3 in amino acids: CASSMALWRVYGEQNTEAFF. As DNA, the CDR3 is TGTGCCAGTAGTATGGCCCTCTGGAGGGTGTACGGGGAACAGAACACTGAAGCTTTCTTT.

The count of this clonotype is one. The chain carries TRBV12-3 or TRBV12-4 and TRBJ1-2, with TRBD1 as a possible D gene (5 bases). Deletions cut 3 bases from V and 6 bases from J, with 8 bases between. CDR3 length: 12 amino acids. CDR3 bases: TGTGCCAGCAGTTTTGAAGGGGATGGCTACACCTTC. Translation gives CASSFEGDGYTF.

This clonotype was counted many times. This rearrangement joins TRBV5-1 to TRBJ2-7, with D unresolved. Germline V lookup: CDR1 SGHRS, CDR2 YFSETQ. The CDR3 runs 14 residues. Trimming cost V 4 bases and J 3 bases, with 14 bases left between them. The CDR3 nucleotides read TGCGCCAGCAGCCCCATTCCTGGAAGCTACGAGCAGTACTTC. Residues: CASSPIPGSYEQYF. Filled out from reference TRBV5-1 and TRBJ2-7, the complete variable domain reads KAGVTQTPRYLIKTRGQQVTLSCSPISGHRSVSWYQQTPGQGLQFLFEYFSETQRNKGNFPGRFSGRQFSNSRSEMNVSTLELGDSALYLCASSPIPGSYEQYFGPGTRLTVT.

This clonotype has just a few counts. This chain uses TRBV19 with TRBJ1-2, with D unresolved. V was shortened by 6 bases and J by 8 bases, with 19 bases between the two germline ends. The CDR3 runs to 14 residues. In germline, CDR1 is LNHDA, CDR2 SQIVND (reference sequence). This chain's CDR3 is CASSLLGRREGYTF. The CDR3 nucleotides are TGTGCCAGTAGCCTACTAGGACGGAGAGAAGGCTACACCTTC.

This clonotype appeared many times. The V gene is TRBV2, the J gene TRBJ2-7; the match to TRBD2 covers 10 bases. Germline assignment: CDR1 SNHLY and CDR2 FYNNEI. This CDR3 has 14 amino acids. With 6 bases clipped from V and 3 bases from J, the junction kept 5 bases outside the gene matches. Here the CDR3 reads CASREREGRYEQYF. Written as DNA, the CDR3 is TGTGCCAGCAGGGAGCGGGAGGGCCGCTACGAGCAGTACTTC.

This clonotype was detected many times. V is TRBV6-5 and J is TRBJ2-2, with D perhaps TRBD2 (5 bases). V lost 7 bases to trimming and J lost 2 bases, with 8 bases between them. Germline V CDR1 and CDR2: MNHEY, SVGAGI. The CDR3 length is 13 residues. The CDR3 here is CASNSGNTGELFF. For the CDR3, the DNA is TGTGCCAGCAACAGCGGAAACACCGGGGAGCTGTTTTTT.

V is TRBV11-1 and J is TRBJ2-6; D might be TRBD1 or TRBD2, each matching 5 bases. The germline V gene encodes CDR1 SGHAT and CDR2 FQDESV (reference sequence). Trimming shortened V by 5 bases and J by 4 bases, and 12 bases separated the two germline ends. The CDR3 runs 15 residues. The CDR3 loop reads CASSHRGAGANVLTF. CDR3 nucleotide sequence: TGTGCCAGCAGCCACCGGGGCGCCGGGGCCAACGTCCTGACTTTC.

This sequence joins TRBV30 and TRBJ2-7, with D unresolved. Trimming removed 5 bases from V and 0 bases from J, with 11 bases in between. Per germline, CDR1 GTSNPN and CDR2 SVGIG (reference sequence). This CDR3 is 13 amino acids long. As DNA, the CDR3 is TGTGCCTGGGGCGTAGTTCCCTCCTACGAGCAGTACTTC. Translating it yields CAWGVVPSYEQYF.

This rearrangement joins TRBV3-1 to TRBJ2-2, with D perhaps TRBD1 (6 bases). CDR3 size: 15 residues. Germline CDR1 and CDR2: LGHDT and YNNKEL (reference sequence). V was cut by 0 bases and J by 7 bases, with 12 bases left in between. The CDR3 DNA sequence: TGTGCCAGCAGCCAAGAACCCACAGGGAGCGGGGAGCTGTTTTTT. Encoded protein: CASSQEPTGSGELFF.

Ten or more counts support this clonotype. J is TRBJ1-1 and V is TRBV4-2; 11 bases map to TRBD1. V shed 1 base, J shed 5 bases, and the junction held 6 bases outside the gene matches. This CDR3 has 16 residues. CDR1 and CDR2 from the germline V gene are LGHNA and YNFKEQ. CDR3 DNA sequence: TGTGCCAGCAGCCAAGGGGACAGGGGGGTCCGGACTGAAGCTTTCTTT. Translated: CASSQGDRGVRTEAFF.

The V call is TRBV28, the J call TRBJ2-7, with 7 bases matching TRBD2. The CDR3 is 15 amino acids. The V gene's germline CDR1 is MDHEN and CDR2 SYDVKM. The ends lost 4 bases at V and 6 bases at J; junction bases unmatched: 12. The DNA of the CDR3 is TGTGCCAGCAGTTCGCTAGCGGAACTCGAGAGCGAGCAGTACTTC. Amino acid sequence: CASSSLAELESEQYF.